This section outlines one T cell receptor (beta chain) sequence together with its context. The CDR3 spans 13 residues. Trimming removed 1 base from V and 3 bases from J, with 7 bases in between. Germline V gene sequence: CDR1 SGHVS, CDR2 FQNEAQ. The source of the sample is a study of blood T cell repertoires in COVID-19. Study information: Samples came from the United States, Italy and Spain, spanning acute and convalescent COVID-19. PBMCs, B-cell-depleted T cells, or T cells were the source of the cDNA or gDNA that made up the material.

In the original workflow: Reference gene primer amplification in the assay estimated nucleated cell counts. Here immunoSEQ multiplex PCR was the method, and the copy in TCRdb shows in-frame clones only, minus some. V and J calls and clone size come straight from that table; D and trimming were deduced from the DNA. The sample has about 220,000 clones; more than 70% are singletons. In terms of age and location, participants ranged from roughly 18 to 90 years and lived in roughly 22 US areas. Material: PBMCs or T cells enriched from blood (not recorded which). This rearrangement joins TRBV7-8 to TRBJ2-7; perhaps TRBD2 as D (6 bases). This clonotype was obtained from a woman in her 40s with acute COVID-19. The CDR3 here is CASSLGTNYEQYV. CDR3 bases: TGTGCCAGCAGCTTAGGGACTAACTACGAGCAGTACGTC.